Shown below are 25 T cell receptor beta chains from a single sample sequenced in a study of monozygotic twins with inflammatory bowel disease. TCRdb reprocessed the 5' RACE reads and stores each CDR3 protein as one record, lacking DNA. The sample has more than 300,000 distinct CDR3 sequences. The sample comprised blood. These receptor sequences come from a human donor with ulcerative colitis or Crohn's disease, or a healthy co-twin of an affected twin (not recorded which).

This chain connects TRBV4-3 to TRBJ2-1; TCRdb names TRBD2, which stays unverified in the absence of DNA. The CDR3 extends over 13 amino acids. Germline V CDR1 and CDR2: LGHNA, YSLEER. CDR3 amino acids: CASSPPFGSEQFF.

The chain links TRBV25-1 to TRBJ2-3; the D gene TCRdb calls, TRBD1, cannot be checked with no DNA. The CDR3 is 15 residues long. Germline V gives CDR1 MGHDK, CDR2 SYGVNS. The CDR3 sequence: CASRHTGSPTDTQYF.

The chain recombines TRBV20-1 with TRBJ2-1; checking the TCRdb D call of TRBD2 is not possible without DNA. CDR3 length equals 15 residues. CDR1 and CDR2 from the germline V gene are DFQATT and SNEGSKA (reference sequence). This CDR3 is CSARPGTSGRGEQFF.

V usage is TRBV14 and J usage is TRBJ2-7; TCRdb's D call of TRBD1 is untestable without DNA. This CDR3 contains 14 residues. In germline, CDR1 is SGHDN, CDR2 FVKESK. CDR3 sequence: CASSPGQGHYEQYF. Drawing the rest from reference TRBV14 and TRBJ2-7, the complete variable domain is EAGVTQFPSHSVIEKGQTVTLRCDPISGHDNLYWYRRVMGKEIKFLLHFVKESKQDESGMPNNRFLAERTGGTYSTLKVQPAELEDSGVYFCASSPGQGHYEQYFGPGTRLTVT.

The chain is built from TRBV4-2 and TRBJ2-2; lacking DNA, the TRBD1 call made by TCRdb goes unchecked. The CDR3 consists of 19 residues. Germline loops: CDR1 LGHNA, CDR2 YNFKEQ. CDR3 region: CASSVTIVGQGTHTGELFF.

This rearrangement joins TRBV20-1 to TRBJ2-7; no DNA is available, so the TRBD2 call from TCRdb remains unchecked. The length of the CDR3 is 15 residues. CDR1 and CDR2 (germline): DFQATT, SNEGSKA (reference sequence). CDR3 sequence reads: CSARLAGGQTYEQYF.

The genes are TRBV7-2 and TRBJ2-7; TCRdb's D call of TRBD1 is untestable without DNA. CDR1 and CDR2 (germline): SGHTA, FQGNSA. The CDR3 is 15 amino acids. The CDR3 sequence: CASSLTRQGRHEQYF.

The rearrangement uses TRBV27 and TRBJ1-6. The germline V gene encodes CDR1 MNHEY and CDR2 SMNVEV (reference sequence). This CDR3 comprises 15 residues. This chain's CDR3 is CASSPMSSYNSPLHF.

The chain is built from TRBV4-2 and TRBJ1-5; TCRdb outputs TRBD1, but without DNA this stays unchecked. Germline V lookup: CDR1 LGHNA, CDR2 YNFKEQ. This CDR3 is built from 15 residues. CDR3 protein: CASSQMTDSNQPQHF.

The chain joins TRBV7-2 to TRBJ2-1; TCRdb outputs TRBD1, but without DNA this stays unchecked. Per germline, CDR1 SGHTA and CDR2 FQGNSA. The CDR3 spans 14 residues. The CDR3: CASSAGQTYNEQFF.

The CDR3 spells CASSSNTEKLFF. V is TRBV7-6 and J is TRBJ1-4. Germline V gene data show CDR1 as SGHVS and CDR2 as FNYEAQ. The CDR3 spans 12 residues.

This chain joins TRBV18 and TRBJ1-6. Germline V CDR1 and CDR2: KGHSH, LQKENI. The CDR3 spans 16 residues. The CDR3 region is CASSGEGNFWNSPLHF.

This sequence joins TRBV20-1 and TRBJ1-5; TCRdb lists TRBD1, though no DNA is available to test this call. CDR3 size: 17 residues. Germline V CDR1 and CDR2: DFQATT, SNEGSKA (reference sequence). The CDR3 sequence: CSARAARQSYSNQPQHF.

This chain links TRBV19 with TRBJ2-1; lacking DNA, the TRBD1 call made by TCRdb goes unchecked. This CDR3 is 14 amino acids long. The germline V gene encodes CDR1 LNHDA and CDR2 SQIVND (reference sequence). This chain's CDR3 is CASSGRQGYGEQFF.

The gene calls are TRBV6-1 and TRBJ2-7. The CDR3 covers 11 residues. Germline V gene lookup returns CDR1 MNHNS and CDR2 SASEGT. CDR3 loop: CAGRDRYEQYF.

The CDR3 here is CASRDYRDPRVADTQYF. This rearrangement joins TRBV2 to TRBJ2-3; the TRBD1 assignment by TCRdb is unverifiable without DNA. The CDR3 has 17 residues. Germline values: CDR1 SNHLY, CDR2 FYNNEI.

This sequence joins TRBV28 and TRBJ2-7; TCRdb calls TRBD2, which cannot be checked without DNA. CDR1 and CDR2 (germline): MDHEN, SYDVKM. The CDR3 totals 15 residues. The CDR3 loop is CASRLQGPASYEQYF.

The gene calls are TRBV27 and TRBJ2-7; TCRdb gives TRBD2 as the D gene, but with no DNA this cannot be confirmed. CDR3 size: 15 residues. CDR1 and CDR2 from the germline V gene are MNHEY and SMNVEV (reference sequence). The CDR3 protein is CASSLKRESAYEQYF.

The chain employs TRBV7-2 and TRBJ1-1; as DNA is missing, the TRBD1 call by TCRdb cannot be tested. Germline V gene sequence: CDR1 SGHTA, CDR2 FQGNSA. The CDR3 loop spans 16 amino acids. The CDR3 here is CASRTGTGLIGTEAFF.

Here the CDR3 reads CASSTPGTHRTGELFF. This chain links TRBV28 with TRBJ2-2; with no DNA, the TCRdb D assignment of TRBD2 cannot be verified. CDR1 MDHEN and CDR2 SYDVKM come from the germline V gene. This CDR3 is built from 16 residues.

The chain carries TRBV30 and TRBJ2-4; TCRdb calls TRBD2, which cannot be checked without DNA. Germline values: CDR1 GTSNPN, CDR2 SVGIG (reference sequence). The length of the CDR3 is 15 residues. CDR3 in amino acids: CAWSVGPSGINIQYF.

Here the CDR3 reads CASSQVPHTQYF. This chain joins TRBV3-1 and TRBJ2-3; there is no DNA to check the TCRdb D call of TRBD1. CDR1 and CDR2 from the germline V gene are LGHDT and YNNKEL (reference sequence). The CDR3 is 12 amino acids.

The CDR3 spells CASSPRAQAYTEAFF. This chain joins TRBV18 and TRBJ1-1; lacking DNA, the TRBD1 call made by TCRdb goes unchecked. CDR3 length: 15 residues. Germline V lookup: CDR1 KGHSH, CDR2 LQKENI.

The chain recombines TRBV5-5 with TRBJ2-7; TCRdb calls TRBD1, which cannot be checked without DNA. CDR1 is SGHKS and CDR2 is YYEKEE in the germline V gene (reference sequence). The CDR3 has 14 residues. CDR3 amino acids: CASSQTGVAYEQYF.

This chain uses TRBV7-9 with TRBJ2-7; TCRdb reports TRBD1, a call that lacks DNA to check it against. The CDR3 sequence is 13 residues long. The germline gives CDR1 SEHNR, CDR2 FQNEAQ (reference sequence). The CDR3 here is CASSLTGVGEQYF. Full variable domain (outside the CDR3, taken from reference TRBV7-9 and TRBJ2-7): DTGVSQNPRHKITKRGQNVTFRCDPISEHNRLYWYRQTLGQGPEFLTYFQNEAQLEKSRLLSDRFSAERPKGSFSTLEIQRTEQGDSAMYLCASSLTGVGEQYFGPGTRLTVT.